The 14 T cell receptor beta chains in this list originate from one sample, sequenced in a study of CD8 T cells in ankylosing spondylitis. Each CDR3 protein is one row after TCRdb ran MiXCR on the 5' RACE reads. Of 350,000 to 450,000 distinct CDR3 sequences listed, 20% are singletons. The sequenced material came from blood, either unsorted or a sorted T cell fraction (not recorded which). These receptor sequences come from a male donor with ankylosing spondylitis or in good health (not recorded which).

In this sample, this clonotype turned up a few times. The J gene is TRBJ2-7, the V gene TRBV28; D not resolved. Germline V gene lookup returns CDR1 MDHEN and CDR2 SYDVKM. Trimming took 2 bases from V and 2 from J, leaving 10 bases between them. The CDR3 length is 14 residues. The DNA for the CDR3 is TGTGCCAGCAGTTTAGCTCCAGTCACCTACGAGCAGTACTTC. Translating it yields CASSLAPVTYEQYF. The whole variable domain, filled in from reference TRBV28 and TRBJ2-7, reads DVKVTQSSRYLVKRTGEKVFLECVQDMDHENMFWYRQDPGLGLRLIYFSYDVKMKEKGDIPEGYSVSREKKERFSLILESASTNQTSMYLCASSLAPVTYEQYFGPGTRLTVT.

The chain uses TRBV9 and TRBJ2-2; D not resolved. V lost 1 base and J 0 bases, leaving 13 bases between the germline ends. Germline V CDR1 and CDR2: SGDLS, YYNGEE. This CDR3 has 17 residues. The CDR3 nucleotides read TGTGCCAGCAGCGTATCTGGGCAGAGCGCGAACACCGGGGAGCTGTTTTTT. Amino acid sequence: CASSVSGQSANTGELFF.

The V call is TRBV4-1, the J call TRBJ1-5, with D possibly being TRBD1 (5 bases). Germline values: CDR1 MGHRA, CDR2 YSYEKL. The CDR3 extends over 13 amino acids. V was clipped by 1 base and J by 15 bases, with 16 bases between them. The CDR3 region is CASSQGDDTTRHF. The DNA for the CDR3 is TGCGCCAGCAGCCAAGGGGACGACACAACCCGGCATTTT.

This clonotype was detected ten times or more. The chain is built from TRBV29-1 and TRBJ2-2; 7 bases are a match to TRBD1. The CDR3 consists of 13 residues. Germline trimming cut 4 bases from V and 3 bases from J; bases unmatched to any gene: 2. From germline, CDR1 is SQVTM and CDR2 ANQGSEA. CDR3 coding DNA: TGCAGCGTTGTTACAGGGGACACCGGGGAGCTGTTTTTT. This codes for CSVVTGDTGELFF.

This clonotype was counted a few times. The chain is built from TRBV12-3 or TRBV12-4 and TRBJ2-3; 10 positions match TRBD2. V trimming: 2 bases; J trimming: 2 bases; junction bases outside the gene matches: 7. There are 17 residues in the CDR3. This CDR3 is CASSLRSSGGPTDTQYF. DNA for the CDR3: TGTGCCAGCAGTTTAAGGTCTAGCGGGGGCCCCACAGATACGCAGTATTTT.

The CDR3 region is CASSLYSGVQETQYF. CDR3 in DNA: TGTGCCAGCAGCTTATATAGTGGCGTACAAGAGACCCAGTACTTC. The chain combines TRBV11-2 with TRBJ2-5; D gene unclear. The CDR3 extends over 15 amino acids. Trimming removed 2 bases from V and 2 bases from J, with 12 bases in between. Per germline, CDR1 SGHAT and CDR2 FQNNGV.

This clonotype was seen only a few times. V gene TRBV29-1 combines with J gene TRBJ2-7; no firm D call. Trimming took off 0 bases at V and 2 bases at J, with 8 bases between the two ends. Germline values: CDR1 SQVTM, CDR2 ANQGSEA. This CDR3 contains 13 residues. Here the CDR3 reads CSVEDPVTYEQYF. Here the CDR3 DNA reads TGCAGCGTTGAAGATCCGGTCACCTACGAGCAGTACTTC.

This clonotype appeared a few times. The chain joins TRBV6-6 to TRBJ1-5; D uncertain. The germline V gene has CDR1 MNHNY and CDR2 SVGAGI (reference sequence). V was pared by 8 bases and J by 9 bases, with 17 bases between. This CDR3 contains 13 residues. The CDR3 nucleotides read TGTGCCAGCCAAGTAAGTGTCGCTCGGCCCCAGCATTTT. As protein: CASQVSVARPQHF.

This chain connects TRBV4-1 to TRBJ2-5, with D unclear. The germline gives CDR1 MGHRA, CDR2 YSYEKL. The CDR3 runs to 13 residues. Trimming took off 7 bases at V and 4 bases at J, with 13 bases between the two ends. This CDR3 reads CASNQNSVETQYF. CDR3 DNA sequence: TGCGCCAGCAACCAGAACAGCGTAGAGACCCAGTACTTC.

The CDR3 nucleotides read TGTGCCAGCAGTTACTCCCCCACGGGTACCTACGAGCAGTACTTC. This codes for CASSYSPTGTYEQYF. The chain links TRBV6-5 to TRBJ2-7; D is uncertain. The length of the CDR3 is 15 residues. V gave up 0 bases and J gave up 2 bases, with 11 bases separating them. Germline values: CDR1 MNHEY, CDR2 SVGAGI.

The chain uses TRBV12-3 or TRBV12-4 and TRBJ2-5, with 12 bases fitting TRBD2. The CDR3 consists of 18 residues. J gave up 4 bases and V 11 bases, and 20 bases lay outside the gene matches. The CDR3 region is CALSPGGRLAGEPETQYF. The CDR3 DNA reads TGTGCCCTCAGCCCCGGGGGGAGACTAGCGGGAGAACCAGAGACCCAGTACTTC.

This chain joins TRBV6-5 and TRBJ2-2, with 10 bases fitting TRBD2. Germline values: CDR1 MNHEY, CDR2 SVGAGI. CDR3 length equals 16 residues. The ends lost 2 bases at V and 6 bases at J; junction bases unmatched: 6. CDR3 loop: CASSYGSGGPPGELFF. The CDR3 DNA reads TGTGCCAGCAGTTACGGTAGCGGGGGGCCCCCCGGGGAGCTGTTTTTT.

This clonotype was recorded a few times. The chain is built from TRBV20-1 and TRBJ2-3; D is possibly TRBD1 (6 bases). Trimming shortened V by 2 bases and J by 1 base, and 22 bases separated the two germline ends. The CDR3 has 18 amino acids. In germline, CDR1 is DFQATT, CDR2 SNEGSKA (reference sequence). CDR3 DNA: TGCAGTGCTAGACCTGGGACAACTCGAAAGAGTGGCACAGATACGCAGTATTTT. Its translation is CSARPGTTRKSGTDTQYF.

V and J are TRBV11-2 and TRBJ2-5, with D tentatively TRBD1 (5 bases). This CDR3 contains 16 residues. The germline CDR1 and CDR2 sequences are SGHAT and FQNNGV. Trimming left V 1 base short and J 1 base short, with 13 bases between. The chain's CDR3 is CASSLVAGPSQETQYF. The CDR3 coding sequence is TGTGCCAGCAGCTTAGTCGCAGGGCCAAGCCAAGAGACCCAGTACTTC.